Below are 25 T cell receptor beta chains sequenced from a single sample in a study of cytomegalovirus exposure and HLA in healthy donors. The PCR made use of 60 Vbeta and 13 Jbeta primers. Clones were read by immunoSEQ multiplex PCR, and TCRdb kept only the in-frame ones, dropping some. The data hold around 95,000 clones, with around 81% observed a single time. The sequenced sample was PBMCs. Source of these receptors: a female donor in good health and CMV-seropositive.

This clone was seen a few times. This sequence joins TRBV6-1 and TRBJ2-2; 10 nucleotides align to TRBD1. V was clipped by 10 bases and J by 3 bases; unmatched bases: 8. The CDR3 has 15 amino acids. The germline CDR1 and CDR2 sequences are MNHNS and SASEGT. CDR3 region: CANAAGTGDTGELFF. As DNA, the CDR3 is TGTGCCAACGCAGCCGGGACAGGGGACACCGGGGAGCTGTTTTTT.

The rearrangement links TRBV27 to TRBJ2-7, with D possibly being TRBD2 (5 bases). The CDR3 consists of 17 residues. V gave up 2 bases and J gave up 4 bases, with 21 bases separating them. Germline values: CDR1 MNHEY, CDR2 SMNVEV (reference sequence). Written as DNA, the CDR3 is TGTGCCAGCAGTTTAACCGGGGAGAGTGCCCACCGGTACGAGCAGTACTTC. It is translated as CASSLTGESAHRYEQYF.

The chain has TRBV4-2 and TRBJ2-2; D might be TRBD1 (5 bases). Germline CDR1 and CDR2: LGHNA and YNFKEQ. V was clipped by 0 bases and J by 5 bases, with 10 bases between them. The length of the CDR3 is 15 residues. CDR3 in amino acids: CASSQDREWTGELFF. CDR3 bases: TGTGCCAGCAGCCAAGACAGGGAATGGACCGGGGAGCTGTTTTTT.

This clone was seen only once. V gene TRBV28 combines with J gene TRBJ1-1; 9 bases match TRBD1. Losses at the gene ends were 10 bases for V and 4 bases for J; bases not matched to a gene: 4. Germline CDR1 is MDHEN and CDR2 is SYDVKM. The CDR3 is 12 residues long. CDR3: CAIGQGLTEAFF. The CDR3 DNA is TGTGCCATCGGACAGGGGCTCACTGAAGCTTTCTTT.

The chain links TRBV5-6 to TRBJ2-1; TRBD1 matches 7 bases. Germline V gene lookup returns CDR1 SGHDT and CDR2 YYEEEE. The CDR3 contains 15 residues. V lost 1 base and J lost 8; bases outside the gene matches: 9. The CDR3 DNA reads TGTGCCAGCAGCTTGCCTGGACAGGTCGATGATGAGCAGTTCTTC. It specifies CASSLPGQVDDEQFF. Complete variable domain (other parts from reference TRBV5-6 and TRBJ2-1): DAGVTQSPTHLIKTRGQQVTLRCSPKSGHDTVSWYQQALGQGPQFIFQYYEEEERQRGNFPDRFSGHQFPNYSSELNVNALLLGDSALYLCASSLPGQVDDEQFFGPGTRLTVL.

The CDR3 region is CASILTSGEFLDTQYF. The CDR3, as DNA: TGTGCCAGCATCCTTACTAGCGGGGAGTTTTTAGATACGCAGTATTTT. The rearrangement joins TRBV6-6 to TRBJ2-3, with 10 bases lining up with TRBD2. There are 16 residues in the CDR3. J was trimmed by 5 bases and V by 7 bases; bases with no gene match: 12. Germline loops: CDR1 MNHNY, CDR2 SVGAGI (reference sequence).

The table lists this clone with a count of one. The junction and the germline gene differ at one end; a read error may be behind it. The V call is TRBV5-1, the J call TRBJ1-2; maybe TRBD1 (5 bases). The V gene's germline CDR1 is SGHRS and CDR2 YFSETQ. This CDR3 comprises 15 residues. CDR3 residues: CASSLAPGTNYGYPF. DNA for the CDR3: TGCGCCAGCAGCTTGGCCCCGGGGACTAACTATGGCTACCCCTTC.

The J gene is TRBJ2-5, the V gene TRBV6-5, with D maybe TRBD2 (6 bases). The CDR3 has 13 residues. Germline values: CDR1 MNHEY, CDR2 SVGAGI. V shed 1 base and J shed 4 bases, with 7 bases lying between them. CDR3 sequence: CASSYWGGETQYF. DNA of the CDR3: TGTGCCAGCAGTTACTGGGGAGGAGAGACCCAGTACTTC.

The chain employs TRBV7-9 and TRBJ1-1, with unresolved D. CDR3 length: 16 residues. Germline V gene lookup returns CDR1 SEHNR and CDR2 FQNEAQ (reference sequence). The V gene lost 5 bases and the J gene lost 3 bases, with 19 bases spanning the gap. For the CDR3, the DNA is TGTGCCAGCAGCCCGATGGAGCATACCTGGGACACTGAAGCTTTCTTT. It codes for CASSPMEHTWDTEAFF.

The chain is built from TRBV7-9 and TRBJ1-1; weak D call: TRBD1 (6 bases). V gave up 5 bases and J gave up 6 bases, with 10 bases separating them. Looked up from germline, CDR1 is SEHNR and CDR2 is FQNEAQ (reference sequence). The CDR3 is 12 amino acids. In DNA form, the CDR3 reads TGTGCCAGCAGCCCACAGGGATCTGAAGCTTTCTTT. Protein product: CASSPQGSEAFF.

The chain has TRBV6-5 and TRBJ2-3, with D possibly matching TRBD2 (5 bases). The CDR3 has 15 amino acids. Germline loops: CDR1 MNHEY, CDR2 SVGAGI. Trimming removed 3 bases from V and 0 bases from J, with 10 bases in between. In DNA form, the CDR3 reads TGTGCCAGCAGTTATAGGAGGACTAGCACAGATACGCAGTATTTT. It yields the protein CASSYRRTSTDTQYF.

This chain joins TRBV19 and TRBJ1-5; 8 bases agree with TRBD1. The CDR3 has 15 amino acids. Trimming at V came to 6 bases and at J to 4 bases, leaving 8 bases not matched to a gene. CDR1 is LNHDA, CDR2 SQIVND, per germline (reference sequence). This CDR3 reads CASSPDRGGNQPQHF. The CDR3 DNA follows: TGTGCCAGTAGCCCCGACAGGGGAGGGAATCAGCCCCAGCATTTT. Supplemented by reference TRBV19 and TRBJ1-5, the full variable domain reads DGGITQSPKYLFRKEGQNVTLSCEQNLNHDAMYWYRQDPGQGLRLIYYSQIVNDFQKGDIAEGYSVSREKKESFPLTVTSAQKNPTAFYLCASSPDRGGNQPQHFGDGTRLSIL.

V gene TRBV11-2 combines with J gene TRBJ2-1, with TRBD2 matching over 11 bases. Germline assignment: CDR1 SGHAT and CDR2 FQNNGV. The CDR3 runs 14 residues. Trimming cost V 8 bases and J 3 bases; bases outside gene matches: 3. CDR3 bases: TGTGCCAGCGGCACTAGCGGGAGCTACAATGAGCAGTTCTTC. Amino acids: CASGTSGSYNEQFF.

The rearrangement uses TRBV7-9 and TRBJ2-5, with 10 bases fitting TRBD2. Unmatched junction bases numbered 11, after V lost 1 base and J lost 6 bases. This CDR3 has 17 residues. The germline V gene has CDR1 SEHNR and CDR2 FQNEAQ (reference sequence). Here the CDR3 DNA reads TGTGCCAGCAGCTTAGGGGCACTAGCGGGGATGATTCAGACCCAGTACTTC. Encoded protein: CASSLGALAGMIQTQYF.

This chain connects TRBV4-2 to TRBJ1-2; D might be TRBD1 (5 bases). There are 16 residues in the CDR3. The V end lost 0 bases, the J end lost 1 base, and 12 bases lay between the germline ends. The V gene's germline CDR1 is LGHNA and CDR2 YNFKEQ. The CDR3 here is CASSQDGGSGNYGYTF. CDR3 bases: TGTGCCAGCAGCCAAGATGGGGGGAGTGGTAACTATGGCTACACCTTC.

This chain links TRBV6-5 with TRBJ2-5; TRBD2 aligns across 8 bases. This CDR3 comprises 15 residues. Trimming removed 2 bases from V and 2 bases from J; junction bases left unmatched: 4. CDR1 MNHEY and CDR2 SVGAGI come from the germline V gene. The CDR3 region is CASSYIRGGQETQYF. CDR3 nucleotides: TGTGCCAGCAGTTACATCCGGGGGGGGCAAGAGACCCAGTACTTC.

The rearrangement links TRBV5-1 to TRBJ1-2; 7 bases fit TRBD1. V gave up 0 bases and J gave up 3 bases; unmatched junction bases: 2. Germline V CDR1 and CDR2: SGHRS, YFSETQ. The CDR3 sequence is 14 residues long. This chain's CDR3 is CASSLDRGHYGYTF. CDR3 DNA: TGCGCCAGCAGCTTGGACAGGGGCCACTATGGCTACACCTTC.

The chain uses TRBV5-1 and TRBJ2-7; 9 nucleotides agree with TRBD1. CDR1 is SGHRS, CDR2 YFSETQ, per germline. The CDR3 has 14 amino acids. V was pared by 4 bases and J by 2 bases, with 4 bases of the junction left unmatched. CDR3: CASSRGDRAYEQYF. For the CDR3, the DNA is TGCGCCAGCAGCAGGGGGGACAGGGCCTACGAGCAGTACTTC.

The chain recombines TRBV7-9 with TRBJ2-7; TRBD1 matches at 9 bases. The CDR3 is 15 amino acids. Germline trimming cut 3 bases from V and 2 bases from J; bases unmatched to any gene: 5. Germline V gene data show CDR1 as SEHNR and CDR2 as FQNEAQ (reference sequence). CDR3 sequence: CASSFGTGFTYEQYF. The CDR3 nucleotides read TGTGCCAGCAGCTTCGGGACAGGGTTTACCTACGAGCAGTACTTC.

This chain links TRBV7-9 with TRBJ1-3; weak D call: TRBD1 (6 bases). This CDR3 region has 18 residues. Trimming left V 6 bases short and J 0 bases short, with 21 bases between. The germline gives CDR1 SEHNR, CDR2 FQNEAQ (reference sequence). CDR3 nucleotides: TGTGCCAGCAGTTCGGGGCAGGGGACCGTGAGCTCTGGAAACACCATATATTTT. Translating gives CASSSGQGTVSSGNTIYF.

The chain joins TRBV7-6 to TRBJ2-5; unclear D gene. The CDR3 runs 11 residues. Trimming pared 5 bases from V and 3 bases from J, leaving 4 bases between. Germline V gives CDR1 SGHVS, CDR2 FNYEAQ. The CDR3 region has the DNA TGTGCCAGCAGCCCAAAAGAGACCCAGTACTTC. As protein: CASSPKETQYF.

This sequence joins TRBV6-1 and TRBJ1-5, with TRBD1 matching over 10 bases. V was clipped by 5 bases and J by 7 bases; unmatched bases: 8. Per germline, CDR1 MNHNS and CDR2 SASEGT. CDR3 size: 15 residues. This CDR3 is CASSHSRTGGQPQHF. The CDR3 DNA follows: TGTGCCAGCAGTCACAGTCGGACAGGGGGACAGCCCCAGCATTTT.

The chain is built from TRBV10-3 and TRBJ2-1, with 9 bases lining up with TRBD1. The CDR3 spans 16 residues. Trimming at V came to 4 bases and at J to 9 bases, leaving 13 bases not matched to a gene. Germline V gene data show CDR1 as ENHRY and CDR2 as SYGVKD. CDR3 sequence: CAISAVTGGEAGEQFF. CDR3 bases: TGTGCCATCAGTGCCGTGACAGGGGGAGAGGCGGGTGAGCAGTTCTTC.

This clone occurred a few times. This chain links TRBV10-1 with TRBJ1-1; the match to TRBD1 covers 11 bases. V lost 6 bases, J lost 8 bases, and 2 bases stayed unmatched. Germline V gene lookup returns CDR1 WNHNN and CDR2 SYGVQD (reference sequence). There are 12 residues in the CDR3. The CDR3 sequence: CASSRTGGEAFF. As DNA, the CDR3 is TGCGCCAGCAGCCGGACAGGGGGCGAAGCTTTCTTT.

J is TRBJ1-1 and V is TRBV5-1; 7 bases align to TRBD1. This CDR3 comprises 16 residues. Germline V CDR1 and CDR2: SGHRS, YFSETQ. V shed 0 bases, J shed 1 base, and the junction held 6 bases outside the gene matches. This chain's CDR3 is CASSLAAGQQNTEAFF. For the CDR3, the DNA is TGCGCCAGCAGCTTGGCCGCGGGACAGCAGAACACTGAAGCTTTCTTT.